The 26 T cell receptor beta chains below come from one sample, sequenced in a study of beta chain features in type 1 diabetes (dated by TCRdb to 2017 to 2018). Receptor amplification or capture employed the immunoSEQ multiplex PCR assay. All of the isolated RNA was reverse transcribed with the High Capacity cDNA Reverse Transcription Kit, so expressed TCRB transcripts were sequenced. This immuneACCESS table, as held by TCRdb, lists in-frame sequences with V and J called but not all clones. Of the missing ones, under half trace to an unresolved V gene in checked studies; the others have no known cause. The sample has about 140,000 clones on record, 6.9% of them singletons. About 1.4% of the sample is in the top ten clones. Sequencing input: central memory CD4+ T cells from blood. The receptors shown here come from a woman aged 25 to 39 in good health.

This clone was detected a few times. Here the CDR3 reads CASSLHRGGYSGNTIYF. DNA for the CDR3: TGTGCCAGCAGCTTGCACAGGGGGGGTTACTCTGGAAACACCATATATTTT. The J gene is TRBJ1-3, the V gene TRBV7-2, with TRBD1 identical over 8 bases. V was clipped by 3 bases and J by 0 bases; unmatched bases: 7. Germline loops: CDR1 SGHTA, CDR2 FQGNSA. CDR3 length: 17 amino acids.

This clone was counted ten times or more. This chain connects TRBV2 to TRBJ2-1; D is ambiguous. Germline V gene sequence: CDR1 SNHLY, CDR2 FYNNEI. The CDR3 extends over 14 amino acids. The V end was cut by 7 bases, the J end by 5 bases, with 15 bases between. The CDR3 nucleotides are TGTGCCAGCATAGTCCAGCGTACGGACAATGAGCAGTTCTTC. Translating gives CASIVQRTDNEQFF.

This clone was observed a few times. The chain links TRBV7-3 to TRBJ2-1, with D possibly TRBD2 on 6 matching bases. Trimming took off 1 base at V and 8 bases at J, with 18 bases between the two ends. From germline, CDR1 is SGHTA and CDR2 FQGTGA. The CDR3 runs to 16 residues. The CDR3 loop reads CASSLMGLPAADEQFF. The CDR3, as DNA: TGTGCCAGCAGCTTAATGGGACTCCCAGCCGCCGATGAGCAGTTCTTC.

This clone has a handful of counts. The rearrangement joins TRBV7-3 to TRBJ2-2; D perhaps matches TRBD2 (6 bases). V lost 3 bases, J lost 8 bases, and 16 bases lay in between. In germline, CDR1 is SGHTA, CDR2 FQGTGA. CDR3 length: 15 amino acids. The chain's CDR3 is CASSFTSYGTGELFF. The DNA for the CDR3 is TGTGCCAGCAGCTTTACTAGCTATGGAACTGGGGAGCTGTTTTTT.

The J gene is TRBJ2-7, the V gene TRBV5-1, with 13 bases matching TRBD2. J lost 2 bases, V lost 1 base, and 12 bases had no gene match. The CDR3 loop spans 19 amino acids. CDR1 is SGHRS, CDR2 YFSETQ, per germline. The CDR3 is CASSLTGLAGVSRTYEQYF. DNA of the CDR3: TGCGCCAGCAGCTTGACCGGACTAGCGGGAGTGTCGAGAACCTACGAGCAGTACTTC.

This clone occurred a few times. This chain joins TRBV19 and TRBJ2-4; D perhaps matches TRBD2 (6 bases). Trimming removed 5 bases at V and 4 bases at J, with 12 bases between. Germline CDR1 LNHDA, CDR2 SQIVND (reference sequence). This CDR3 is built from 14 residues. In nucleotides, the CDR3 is TGTGCCAGTAGTGCAGGCGGGGTAAAAAACATTCAGTACTTC. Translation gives CASSAGGVKNIQYF.

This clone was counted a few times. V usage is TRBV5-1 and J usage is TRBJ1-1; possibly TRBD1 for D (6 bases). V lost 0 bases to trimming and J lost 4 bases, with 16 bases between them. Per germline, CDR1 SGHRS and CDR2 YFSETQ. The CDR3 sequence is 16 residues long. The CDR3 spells CASSLATQGFGTEAFF. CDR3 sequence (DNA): TGCGCCAGCAGCTTGGCAACACAGGGATTTGGCACTGAAGCTTTCTTT.

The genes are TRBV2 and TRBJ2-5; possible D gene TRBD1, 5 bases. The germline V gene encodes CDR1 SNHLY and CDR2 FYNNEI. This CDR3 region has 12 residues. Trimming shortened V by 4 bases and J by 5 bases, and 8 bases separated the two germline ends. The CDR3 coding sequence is TGTGCCAGCAGTGCAGGGTCGGAGACCCAGTACTTC. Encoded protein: CASSAGSETQYF.

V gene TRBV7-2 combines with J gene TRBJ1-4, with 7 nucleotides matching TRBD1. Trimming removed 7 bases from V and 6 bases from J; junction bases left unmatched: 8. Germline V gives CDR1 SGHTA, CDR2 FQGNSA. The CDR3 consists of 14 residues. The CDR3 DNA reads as TGTGCCAGCAACCGAGACAGGGTCCATGAAAAACTGTTTTTT. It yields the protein CASNRDRVHEKLFF.

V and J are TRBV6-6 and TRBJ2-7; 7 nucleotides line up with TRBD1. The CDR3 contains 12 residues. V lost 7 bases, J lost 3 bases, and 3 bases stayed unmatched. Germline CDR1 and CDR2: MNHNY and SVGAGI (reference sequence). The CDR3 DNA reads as TGTGCCAGCAATTCAGGGGGCTACGAGCAGTACTTC. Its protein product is CASNSGGYEQYF.

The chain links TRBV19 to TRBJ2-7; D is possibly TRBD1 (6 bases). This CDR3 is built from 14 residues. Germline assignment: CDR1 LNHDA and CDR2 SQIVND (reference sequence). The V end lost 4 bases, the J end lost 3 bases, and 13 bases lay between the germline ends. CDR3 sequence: CASSRDMLNYEQYF. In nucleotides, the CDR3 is TGTGCCAGTAGTAGGGACATGCTAAACTACGAGCAGTACTTC.

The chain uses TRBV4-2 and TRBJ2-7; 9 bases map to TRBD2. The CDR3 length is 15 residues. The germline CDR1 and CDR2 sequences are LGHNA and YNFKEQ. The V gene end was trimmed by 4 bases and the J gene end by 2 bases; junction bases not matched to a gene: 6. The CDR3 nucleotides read TGTGCCAGCAGCCCCAGGACTAGCGAGACCTACGAGCAGTACTTC. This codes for CASSPRTSETYEQYF.

Written as DNA, the CDR3 is TGTGCCAGCTCACCTCGAGGGGGCGGGGAGGACACTGAAGCTTTCTTT. Residues: CASSPRGGGEDTEAFF. V is TRBV18 and J is TRBJ1-1, with 7 bases identical to TRBD1. V lost 3 bases, J lost 3 bases, and 10 bases stayed unmatched. This CDR3 contains 16 residues. Germline assignment: CDR1 KGHSH and CDR2 LQKENI.

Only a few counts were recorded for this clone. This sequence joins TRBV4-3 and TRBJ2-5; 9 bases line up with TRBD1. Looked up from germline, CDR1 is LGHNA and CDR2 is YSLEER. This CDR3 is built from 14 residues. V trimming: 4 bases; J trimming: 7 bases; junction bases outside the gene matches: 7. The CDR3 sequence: CASSLVQGAGTQYF. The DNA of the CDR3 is TGCGCCAGCAGCCTCGTACAGGGGGCAGGGACCCAGTACTTC.

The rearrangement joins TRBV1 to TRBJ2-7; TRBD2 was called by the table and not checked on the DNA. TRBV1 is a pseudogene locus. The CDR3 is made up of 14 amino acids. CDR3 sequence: CTSSRSGQTYEQYF. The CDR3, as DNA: TGCACCAGCAGCCGTAGCGGGCAGACCTACGAGCAGTACTTC.

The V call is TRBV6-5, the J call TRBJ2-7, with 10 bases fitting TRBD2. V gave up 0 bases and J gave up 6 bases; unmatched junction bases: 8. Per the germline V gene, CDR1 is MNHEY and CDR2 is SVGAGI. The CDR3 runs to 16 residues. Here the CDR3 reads CASSYSGLAGAGEQYF. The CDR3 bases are TGTGCCAGCAGTTACTCTGGGCTAGCGGGAGCTGGCGAGCAGTACTTC.

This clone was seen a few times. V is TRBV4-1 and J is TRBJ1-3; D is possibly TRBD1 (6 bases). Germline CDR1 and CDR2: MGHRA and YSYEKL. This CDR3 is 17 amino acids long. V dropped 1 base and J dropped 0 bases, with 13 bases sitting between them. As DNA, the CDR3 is TGCGCCAGCAGCCAAGTATTGGGGGCCAGCTCTGGAAACACCATATATTTT. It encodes CASSQVLGASSGNTIYF.

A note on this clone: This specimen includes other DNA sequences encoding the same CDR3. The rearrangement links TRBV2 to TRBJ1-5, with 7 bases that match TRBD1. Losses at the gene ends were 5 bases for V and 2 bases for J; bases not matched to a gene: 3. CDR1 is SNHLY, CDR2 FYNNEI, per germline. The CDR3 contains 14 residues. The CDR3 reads CASSSGTGNQPQHF. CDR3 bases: TGTGCCAGCAGTTCCGGGACAGGCAATCAGCCCCAGCATTTT.

Here the CDR3 DNA reads TGTGCCAGCAGTGCGCCCACCGATAGCAATCAGCCCCAGCATTTT. Its translation is CASSAPTDSNQPQHF. The chain combines TRBV6-6 with TRBJ1-5; no reliable D call. This CDR3 has 15 amino acids. Germline loops: CDR1 MNHNY, CDR2 SVGAGI (reference sequence). Trimming removed 5 bases at V and 0 bases at J, with 11 bases between.

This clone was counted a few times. In DNA, the CDR3 is TGTGCCAGCAGTGCTTCGGGAGACAATCAGCCCCAGCATTTT. Its protein is CASSASGDNQPQHF. The chain carries TRBV2 and TRBJ1-5; no definite D call. This CDR3 region has 14 residues. V lost 4 bases, J lost 3 bases, and 10 bases lay in between. CDR1 is SNHLY, CDR2 FYNNEI, per germline.

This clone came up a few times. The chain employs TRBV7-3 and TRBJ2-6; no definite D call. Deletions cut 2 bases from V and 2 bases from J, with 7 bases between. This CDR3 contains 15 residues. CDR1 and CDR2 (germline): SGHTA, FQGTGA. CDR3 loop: CASSLASTGANVLTF. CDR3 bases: TGTGCCAGCAGCTTAGCCAGTACTGGGGCCAACGTCCTGACTTTC.

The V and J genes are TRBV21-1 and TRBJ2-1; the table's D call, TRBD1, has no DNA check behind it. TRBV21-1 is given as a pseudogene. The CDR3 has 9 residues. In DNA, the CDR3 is TGTGCCAGCAGCTCACAGGGGGTCTTC. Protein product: CASSSQGVF.

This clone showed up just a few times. CDR3 protein: CASSESYYQETQYF. CDR3 coding DNA: TGTGCCAGCAGTGAAAGCTACTACCAAGAGACCCAGTACTTC. The J gene is TRBJ2-5, the V gene TRBV2; the D is unclear. Germline V gene sequence: CDR1 SNHLY, CDR2 FYNNEI. Trimming left V 2 bases short and J 0 bases short, with 7 bases between. This CDR3 comprises 14 residues.

The CDR3 bases are TGTGCCAGCAGCGGCCGGGACAGGGGTTTCGAGCAGTACTTC. Encoded protein: CASSGRDRGFEQYF. The V and J genes are TRBV5-4 and TRBJ2-5, with 10 bases matching TRBD1. Matching the DNA end better, TRBJ2-7 makes the J call doubtful. The CDR3 spans 14 residues. Germline V lookup: CDR1 SGHNT, CDR2 YYREEE (reference sequence).

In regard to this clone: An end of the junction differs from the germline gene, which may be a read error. CDR3 region: CASSYSGANVLTF. In nucleotides, the CDR3 is TGTGCTAGTAGCTACTCTGGGGCCAACGTCCTGACTTTC. The V and J genes are TRBV19 and TRBJ2-6; D remains unclear. The germline gives CDR1 LNHDA, CDR2 SQIVND (reference sequence). The CDR3 has 13 amino acids.

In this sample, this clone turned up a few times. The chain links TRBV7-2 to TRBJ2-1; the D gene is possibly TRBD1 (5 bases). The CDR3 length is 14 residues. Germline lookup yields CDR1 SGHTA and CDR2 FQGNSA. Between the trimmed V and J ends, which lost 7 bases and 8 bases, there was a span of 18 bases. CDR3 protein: CASTTRRGRDEQFF. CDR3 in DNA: TGTGCCAGCACCACACGTAGGGGTAGGGATGAGCAGTTCTTC.